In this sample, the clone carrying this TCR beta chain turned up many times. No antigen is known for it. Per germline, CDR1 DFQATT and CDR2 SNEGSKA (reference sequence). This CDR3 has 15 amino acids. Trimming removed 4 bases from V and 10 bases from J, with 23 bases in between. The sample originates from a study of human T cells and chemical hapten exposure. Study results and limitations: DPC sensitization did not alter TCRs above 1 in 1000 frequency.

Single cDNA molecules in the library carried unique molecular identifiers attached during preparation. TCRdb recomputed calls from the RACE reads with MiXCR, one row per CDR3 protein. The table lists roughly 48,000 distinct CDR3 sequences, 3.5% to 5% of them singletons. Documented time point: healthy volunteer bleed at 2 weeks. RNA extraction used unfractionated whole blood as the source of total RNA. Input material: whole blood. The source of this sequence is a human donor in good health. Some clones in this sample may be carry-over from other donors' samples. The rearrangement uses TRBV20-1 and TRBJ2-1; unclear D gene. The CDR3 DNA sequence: TGCAGTGCTACCAACCGGGCAAACGACCCCTGGGAGCAGTTCTTC. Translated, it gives CSATNRANDPWEQFF.